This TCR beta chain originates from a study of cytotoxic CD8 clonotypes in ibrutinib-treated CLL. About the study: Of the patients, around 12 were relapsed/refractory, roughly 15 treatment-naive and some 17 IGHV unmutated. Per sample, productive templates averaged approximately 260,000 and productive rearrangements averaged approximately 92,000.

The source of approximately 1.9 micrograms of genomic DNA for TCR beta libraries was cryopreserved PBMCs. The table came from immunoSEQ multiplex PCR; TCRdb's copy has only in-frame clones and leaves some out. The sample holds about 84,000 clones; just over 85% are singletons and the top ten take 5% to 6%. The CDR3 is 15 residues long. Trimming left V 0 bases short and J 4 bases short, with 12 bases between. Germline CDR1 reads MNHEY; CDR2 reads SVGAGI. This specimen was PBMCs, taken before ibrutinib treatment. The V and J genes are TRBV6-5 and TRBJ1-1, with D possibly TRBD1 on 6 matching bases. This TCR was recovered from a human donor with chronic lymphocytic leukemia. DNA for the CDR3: TGTGCCAGCAGTTACTCGAGGGGGGAGCGCACTGAAGCTTTCTTT. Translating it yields CASSYSRGERTEAFF.